The rows below give T cell receptor beta chains drawn from one sample of a study of T cells in Graves' hyperthyroidism and ophthalmopathy. MiXCR, applied by TCRdb to the multiplex PCR reads, yields one record per CDR3 protein. The table records about 350,000 distinct CDR3 sequences, approximately 18% of them present only once. Sequencing was performed on blood. The receptors were sampled from a woman aged 25 to 45 with Graves' hyperthyroidism that later progressed to Graves' ophthalmopathy. Both conserved end residues are part of each CDR3. Fields, in order: D gene, clone size, V gene, J gene, CDR3 DNA, CDR3 protein. A D gene is named only where the DNA matches it firmly. For some rows the clone size is stated as once, few or many, or as a class when expanded; others skip it.

D gene: TRBD1; clone size: many; V gene: TRBV3-1; J gene: TRBJ2-7; CDR3 DNA: TGTGCCAGCAGCCACGGGACAGGGTCTTACGAGCAGTACTTC; CDR3 protein: CASSHGTGSYEQYF
D gene: .; clone size: few; V gene: TRBV5-6; J gene: TRBJ1-2; CDR3 DNA: TGTGCCAGCAGCTTGGGGGGGGGTGCTGACAGGACCTATGGCTACACCTTC; CDR3 protein: CASSLGGGADRTYGYTF
D gene: .; clone size: many; V gene: TRBV12-3/TRBV12-4; J gene: TRBJ1-2; CDR3 DNA: TGTGCCAGCAGTTTAATGGCAGGGGCCGCCTATGGCTACACCTTC; CDR3 protein: CASSLMAGAAYGYTF
D gene: .; clone size: many; V gene: TRBV6-6; J gene: TRBJ2-5; CDR3 DNA: TGTGCCAGCAGTTACCGCGGAGGCGCGGAGACCCAGTACTTC; CDR3 protein: CASSYRGGAETQYF
D gene: .; clone size: once; V gene: TRBV4-1; J gene: TRBJ1-5; CDR3 DNA: TGCGCCAGCAGCGCGGGACCGCTACAAAATCAGCCCCAGCATTTT; CDR3 protein: CASSAGPLQNQPQHF
D gene: .; clone size: many; V gene: TRBV2; J gene: TRBJ2-7; CDR3 DNA: TGTGCCAGCTTTAGCGGTAGCTCCTACGAGCAGTACTTC; CDR3 protein: CASFSGSSYEQYF
D gene: TRBD1; clone size: many; V gene: TRBV27; J gene: TRBJ2-5; CDR3 DNA: TGTGCCAGCAAGGCAATCAGGGGGCCCCAAGAGACCCAGTACTTC; CDR3 protein: CASKAIRGPQETQYF
D gene: TRBD2; clone size: .; V gene: TRBV28; J gene: TRBJ2-1; CDR3 DNA: TGTGCCAGCAGTTTGCGGGGACTAAGTTTCAATGAGCAGTTCTTC; CDR3 protein: CASSLRGLSFNEQFF
D gene: TRBD2; clone size: few; V gene: TRBV9; J gene: TRBJ2-2; CDR3 DNA: TGTGCCAGCAGCGTATACTCGCGGGAGGCCGGGGAGCTGTTTTTT; CDR3 protein: CASSVYSREAGELFF
D gene: .; clone size: many; V gene: TRBV24-1; J gene: TRBJ2-3; CDR3 DNA: TGTGCCACCAGTGTCCATTGGACAGATACGCAGTATTTT; CDR3 protein: CATSVHWTDTQYF
D gene: TRBD1; clone size: .; V gene: TRBV20-1; J gene: TRBJ2-3; CDR3 DNA: TGCAGCACAGGGGAGTTCGCAGATACGCAGTATTTT; CDR3 protein: CSTGEFADTQYF
D gene: .; clone size: .; V gene: TRBV25-1; J gene: TRBJ2-1; CDR3 DNA: TGTGCCAGCAGTGAAGTTCGGGATGAGCAGTTCTTC; CDR3 protein: CASSEVRDEQFF
D gene: .; clone size: many; V gene: TRBV3-1; J gene: TRBJ1-2; CDR3 DNA: TGTGCCAGCAGCCAAGCCCAGGTCTATGGCTACACCTTC; CDR3 protein: CASSQAQVYGYTF
D gene: TRBD1; clone size: many; V gene: TRBV20-1; J gene: TRBJ2-3; CDR3 DNA: TGCAGTGCTAGAGAGGGACAGGGGGCAGATACGCAGTATTTT; CDR3 protein: CSAREGQGADTQYF
D gene: .; clone size: .; V gene: TRBV11-2; J gene: TRBJ2-1; CDR3 DNA: TGTGCCGTTCTGGGGACGACGACCCTAAATGAGCAGTTCTTC; CDR3 protein: CAVLGTTTLNEQFF
D gene: TRBD2; clone size: many; V gene: TRBV20-1; J gene: TRBJ2-3; CDR3 DNA: TGCAGTGCTAGAGATGGAGGACTAGCGGTAGATACGCAGTATTTT; CDR3 protein: CSARDGGLAVDTQYF
D gene: .; clone size: few; V gene: TRBV7-2; J gene: TRBJ2-1; CDR3 DNA: TGTGCCACTCGGAGGCGTGGAACCTCCTACAATGAGCAGTTCTTC; CDR3 protein: CATRRRGTSYNEQFF
D gene: TRBD1; clone size: many; V gene: TRBV6-1; J gene: TRBJ1-1; CDR3 DNA: TGTGCCAGCAGTCTTAAGACAGGGGGCACTGAAGCTTTCTTT; CDR3 protein: CASSLKTGGTEAFF
D gene: TRBD1; clone size: many; V gene: TRBV6-1; J gene: TRBJ1-1; CDR3 DNA: TGTGCCAGCAGTCAGGGGGCTTGGACTGAAGCTTTCTTT; CDR3 protein: CASSQGAWTEAFF
D gene: TRBD1; clone size: many; V gene: TRBV6-5; J gene: TRBJ1-5; CDR3 DNA: TGTGCCAGCAGTTACGGCACAGGGGGCGGCCAGCCCCAGCATTTT; CDR3 protein: CASSYGTGGGQPQHF
D gene: .; clone size: once; V gene: TRBV2; J gene: TRBJ1-1; CDR3 DNA: TGTGCCAGCAGCCGAGGGGGGGGCATGAACACTGAAGCTTTCTTT; CDR3 protein: CASSRGGGMNTEAFF
D gene: .; clone size: many; V gene: TRBV28; J gene: TRBJ2-5; CDR3 DNA: TGTGCCAGCAGTCAAGTAGGAGGGGGTGCGGAGACCCAGTACTTC; CDR3 protein: CASSQVGGGAETQYF
D gene: .; clone size: .; V gene: TRBV5-4; J gene: TRBJ1-1; CDR3 DNA: TGTGCCAGCAACGCGGGACCTGACACTGAAGCTTTCTTT; CDR3 protein: CASNAGPDTEAFF
D gene: .; clone size: few; V gene: TRBV18; J gene: TRBJ1-6; CDR3 DNA: TGTGCCAGCTCAAACAGGGTTATCTCCTATAATTCACCCCTCCACTTT; CDR3 protein: CASSNRVISYNSPLHF
D gene: TRBD1; clone size: many; V gene: TRBV12-3/TRBV12-4; J gene: TRBJ1-2; CDR3 DNA: TGTGCCAGCAGTCCCACCTACACAGGGGGCAATGGCTACACCTTC; CDR3 protein: CASSPTYTGGNGYTF
D gene: .; clone size: .; V gene: TRBV11-2; J gene: TRBJ1-1; CDR3 DNA: TGCGCCAGCAGCCCCCTCGGGGGCATGAACACTGAAGCTTTCTTT; CDR3 protein: CASSPLGGMNTEAFF
D gene: .; clone size: .; V gene: TRBV4-1; J gene: TRBJ2-7; CDR3 DNA: TGCGCCAGCAGCCACATACAAACAGGTATCTACGAGCAGTACTTC; CDR3 protein: CASSHIQTGIYEQYF
D gene: TRBD1; clone size: .; V gene: TRBV25-1; J gene: TRBJ1-1; CDR3 DNA: TGTGCCAGCAGTGAACCCTGGGGACAGGGTTATCCTGAAGCTTTCTTT; CDR3 protein: CASSEPWGQGYPEAFF